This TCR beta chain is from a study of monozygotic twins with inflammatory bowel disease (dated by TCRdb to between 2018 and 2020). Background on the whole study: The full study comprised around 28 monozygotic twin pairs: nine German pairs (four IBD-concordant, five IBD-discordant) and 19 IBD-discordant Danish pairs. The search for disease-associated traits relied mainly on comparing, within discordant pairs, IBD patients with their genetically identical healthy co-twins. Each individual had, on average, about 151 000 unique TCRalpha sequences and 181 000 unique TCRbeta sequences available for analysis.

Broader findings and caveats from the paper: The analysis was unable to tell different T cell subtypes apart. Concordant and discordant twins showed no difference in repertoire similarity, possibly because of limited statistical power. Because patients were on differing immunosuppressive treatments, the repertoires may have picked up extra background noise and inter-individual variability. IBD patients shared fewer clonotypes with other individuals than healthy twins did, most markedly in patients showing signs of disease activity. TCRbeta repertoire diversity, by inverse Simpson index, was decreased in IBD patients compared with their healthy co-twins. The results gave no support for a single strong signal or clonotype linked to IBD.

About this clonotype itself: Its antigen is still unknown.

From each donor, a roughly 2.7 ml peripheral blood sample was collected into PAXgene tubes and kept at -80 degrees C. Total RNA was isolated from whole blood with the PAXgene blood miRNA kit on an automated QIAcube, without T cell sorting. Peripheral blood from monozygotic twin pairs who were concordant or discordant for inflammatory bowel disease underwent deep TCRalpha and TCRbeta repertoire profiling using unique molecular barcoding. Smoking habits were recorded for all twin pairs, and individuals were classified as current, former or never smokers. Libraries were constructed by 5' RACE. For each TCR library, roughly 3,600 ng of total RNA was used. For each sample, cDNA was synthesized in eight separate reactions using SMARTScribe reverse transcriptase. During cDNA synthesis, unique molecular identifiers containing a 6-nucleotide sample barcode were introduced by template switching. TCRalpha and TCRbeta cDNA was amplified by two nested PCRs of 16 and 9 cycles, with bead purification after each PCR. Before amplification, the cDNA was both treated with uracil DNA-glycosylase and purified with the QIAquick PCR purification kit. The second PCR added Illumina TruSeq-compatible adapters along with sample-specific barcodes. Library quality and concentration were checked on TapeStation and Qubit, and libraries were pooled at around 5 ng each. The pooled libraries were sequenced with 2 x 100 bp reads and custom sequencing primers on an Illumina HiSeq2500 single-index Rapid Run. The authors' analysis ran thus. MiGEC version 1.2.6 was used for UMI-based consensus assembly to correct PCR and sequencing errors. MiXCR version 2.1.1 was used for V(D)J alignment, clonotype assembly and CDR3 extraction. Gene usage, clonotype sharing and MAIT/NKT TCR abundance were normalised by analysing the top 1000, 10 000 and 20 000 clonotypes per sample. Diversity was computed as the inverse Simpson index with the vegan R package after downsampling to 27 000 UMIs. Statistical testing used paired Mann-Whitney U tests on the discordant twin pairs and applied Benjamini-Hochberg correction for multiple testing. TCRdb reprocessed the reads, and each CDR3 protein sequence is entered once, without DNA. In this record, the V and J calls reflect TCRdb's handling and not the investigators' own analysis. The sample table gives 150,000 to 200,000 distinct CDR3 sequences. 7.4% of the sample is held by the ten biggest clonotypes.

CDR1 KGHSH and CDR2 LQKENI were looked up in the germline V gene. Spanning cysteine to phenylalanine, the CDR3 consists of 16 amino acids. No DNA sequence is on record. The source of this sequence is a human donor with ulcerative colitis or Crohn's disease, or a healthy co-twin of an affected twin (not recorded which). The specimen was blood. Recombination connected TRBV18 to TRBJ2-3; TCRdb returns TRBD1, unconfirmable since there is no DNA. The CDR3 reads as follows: CASSPQTGGSSDTQYF. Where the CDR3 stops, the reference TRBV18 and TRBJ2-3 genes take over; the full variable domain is NAGVMQNPRHLVRRRGQEARLRCSPMKGHSHVYWYRQLPEEGLKFMVYLQKENIIDESGMPKERFSAEFPKEGPSILRIQQVVRGDSAAYFCASSPQTGGSSDTQYFGPGTRLTVL.